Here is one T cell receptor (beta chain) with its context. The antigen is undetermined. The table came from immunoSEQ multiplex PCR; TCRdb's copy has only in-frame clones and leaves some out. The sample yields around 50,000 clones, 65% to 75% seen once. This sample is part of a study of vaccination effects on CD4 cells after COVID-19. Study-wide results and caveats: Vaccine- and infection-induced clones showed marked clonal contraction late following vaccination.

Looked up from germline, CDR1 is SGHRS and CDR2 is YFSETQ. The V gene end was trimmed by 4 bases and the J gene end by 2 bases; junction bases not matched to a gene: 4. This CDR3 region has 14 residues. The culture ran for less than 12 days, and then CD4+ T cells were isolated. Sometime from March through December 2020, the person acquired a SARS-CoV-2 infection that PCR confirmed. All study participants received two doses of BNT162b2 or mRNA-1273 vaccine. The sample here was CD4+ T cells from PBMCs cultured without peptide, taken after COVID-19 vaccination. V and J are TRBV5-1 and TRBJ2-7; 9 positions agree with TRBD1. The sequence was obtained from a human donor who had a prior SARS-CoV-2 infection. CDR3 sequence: CASSVRDRAYEQYF. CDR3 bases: TGCGCCAGCAGCGTCCGGGACAGGGCCTACGAGCAGTACTTC.